Listed here are 24 T cell receptor beta chains from one sample, sequenced in a study of human thymus T cells. Thymus tissue was removed during corrective cardiac surgery. The method was immunoSEQ multiplex PCR; TCRdb's version includes in-frame clones alone and lacks a portion of them. The sample records roughly 86,000 clones, approximately 96% being singletons. The sequenced material came from thymus tissue. The receptors shown here come from a boy less than two years old with a congenital heart defect but otherwise immunologically healthy.

This clone has a single count. The gene calls are TRBV6-1 and TRBJ2-7, with D tentatively TRBD1 (6 bases). Trimming took off 2 bases at V and 3 bases at J, with 14 bases between the two ends. This CDR3 has 15 residues. Germline V lookup: CDR1 MNHNS, CDR2 SASEGT. CDR3 coding DNA: TGTGCCAGCAGTGAACTACAGGGCAACGGCTACGAGCAGTACTTC. The encoded protein is CASSELQGNGYEQYF.

CDR3 in amino acids: CASSDGLKWDEAFF. The CDR3, as DNA: TGTGCCAGCAGTGACGGGCTCAAGTGGGATGAAGCTTTCTTT. The chain carries TRBV6-1 and TRBJ1-1; no reliable D call. Trimming took off 3 bases at V and 7 bases at J, with 15 bases between the two ends. Germline CDR1 reads MNHNS; CDR2 reads SASEGT. The CDR3 sequence is 14 residues long.

This chain uses TRBV29-1 with TRBJ2-3; 11 bases line up with TRBD1. CDR1 and CDR2 from the germline V gene are SQVTM and ANQGSEA. V lost 0 bases and J lost 4; bases outside the gene matches: 3. This CDR3 is built from 15 residues. The CDR3 nucleotides read TGCAGCGTTGAAGATCTGGGACAGGGGGCAGATACGCAGTATTTT. This encodes CSVEDLGQGADTQYF.

This chain connects TRBV29-1 to TRBJ1-1; 10 bases map to TRBD1. CDR3 length: 17 amino acids. The germline gives CDR1 SQVTM, CDR2 ANQGSEA. V was pared by 1 base and J by 5 bases, with 13 bases of the junction left unmatched. CDR3 protein: CSVEGGATGTGETEAFF. In DNA, the CDR3 is TGCAGCGTTGAAGGGGGCGCAACCGGGACAGGGGAAACTGAAGCTTTCTTT. Complete variable domain (other parts from reference TRBV29-1 and TRBJ1-1): SAVISQKPSRDICQRGTSLTIQCQVDSQVTMMFWYRQQPGQSLTLIATANQGSEATYESGFVIDKFPISRPNLTFSTLTVSNMSPEDSSIYLCSVEGGATGTGETEAFFGQGTRLTVV.

The chain uses TRBV11-2 and TRBJ1-1, with D tentatively TRBD1 (6 bases). CDR1 and CDR2 (germline): SGHAT, FQNNGV. The CDR3 consists of 17 residues. Trimming pared 5 bases from V and 3 bases from J, leaving 22 bases between. CDR3 region: CASSPEPPQGSDTEAFF. For the CDR3, the DNA is TGTGCCAGCAGCCCCGAACCCCCACAGGGTTCTGACACTGAAGCTTTCTTT.

The genes are TRBV19 and TRBJ2-7, with TRBD2 as a possible D gene (5 bases). CDR3 length equals 14 residues. Trimming shortened V by 2 bases and J by 2 bases, and 10 bases separated the two germline ends. The germline gives CDR1 LNHDA, CDR2 SQIVND (reference sequence). CDR3 in DNA: TGTGCCAGTAGTATACGGGCGGGTCCCTACGAGCAGTACTTC. Amino acids: CASSIRAGPYEQYF.

The chain carries TRBV29-1 and TRBJ1-2, with D possibly TRBD1 on 5 matching bases. This CDR3 spans 12 amino acids. Trimming removed 7 bases from V and 2 bases from J, with 11 bases in between. CDR1 is SQVTM, CDR2 ANQGSEA, per germline. The CDR3 DNA sequence: TGCAGCGCGGGGGACCGAAACTATGGCTACACCTTC. It codes for CSAGDRNYGYTF. The variable domain in full, with the rest retrieved from reference TRBV29-1 and TRBJ1-2, is SAVISQKPSRDICQRGTSLTIQCQVDSQVTMMFWYRQQPGQSLTLIATANQGSEATYESGFVIDKFPISRPNLTFSTLTVSNMSPEDSSIYLCSAGDRNYGYTFGSGTRLTVV.

This rearrangement joins TRBV19 to TRBJ2-3, with 8 bases matching TRBD2. With V trimmed by 1 base and J by 0 bases, 3 bases remained unmatched. Germline V gene lookup returns CDR1 LNHDA and CDR2 SQIVND (reference sequence). CDR3 length: 16 amino acids. The CDR3 bases are TGTGCCAGTAGTATAGTCCAGCGGGGGAGCACAGATACGCAGTATTTT. Protein product: CASSIVQRGSTDTQYF.

This rearrangement joins TRBV15 to TRBJ2-3, with 7 bases identical to TRBD1. Germline CDR1 and CDR2: LNHNV and YYDKDF (reference sequence). V lost 5 bases and J lost 0; bases outside the gene matches: 20. CDR3 length: 20 amino acids. CDR3 DNA sequence: TGTGCCACCAGCGGCGACAGGGACCCTAGTCTAATGTCTAGCACAGATACGCAGTATTTT. It specifies CATSGDRDPSLMSSTDTQYF.

Of note for this clone: One junction end disagrees with the germline gene, perhaps due to a read error. This sequence joins TRBV7-2 and TRBJ2-7, with 7 positions matching TRBD2. The CDR3 totals 15 residues. Germline V gives CDR1 SGHTA, CDR2 FQGNSA. CDR3 nucleotide sequence: TGTGCCAGCAGCCTAGCCGACGCTAGCGGTGGAGAGCAGTACTTC. It translates to CASSLADASGGEQYF.

The chain recombines TRBV7-2 with TRBJ2-7, with 11 positions matching TRBD2. The V gene's germline CDR1 is SGHTA and CDR2 FQGNSA. V was clipped by 3 bases and J by 1 base; unmatched bases: 8. The CDR3 is made up of 17 amino acids. The CDR3 DNA is TGTGCCAGCAGCTTGTTGGAGGGGACTAGCGGATCCTACGAGCAGTACTTC. Its protein is CASSLLEGTSGSYEQYF. Full variable domain (remainder filled in from reference TRBV7-2 and TRBJ2-7): GAGVSQSPSNKVTEKGKDVELRCDPISGHTALYWYRQSLGQGLEFLIYFQGNSAPDKSGLPSDRFSAERTGGSVSTLTIQRTQQEDSAVYLCASSLLEGTSGSYEQYFGPGTRLTVT.

V and J are TRBV5-1 and TRBJ1-2, with 7 bases matching TRBD1. The V segment lost 3 bases and the J segment 4 bases; nucleotides outside the gene matches: 6. CDR3 length: 14 residues. Germline CDR1 reads SGHRS; CDR2 reads YFSETQ. In nucleotides, the CDR3 is TGCGCCAGCAGCTCTTACAGGGGAGGCTATGGCTACACCTTC. This codes for CASSSYRGGYGYTF.

The chain combines TRBV11-2 with TRBJ2-7, with TRBD1 matching over 9 bases. The germline CDR1 and CDR2 sequences are SGHAT and FQNNGV. CDR3 size: 14 residues. V was pared by 5 bases and J by 4 bases, with 6 bases of the junction left unmatched. As DNA, the CDR3 is TGTGCCAGCAGCCCCGGGACAGGGAGATACGAGCAGTACTTC. Amino acid sequence: CASSPGTGRYEQYF.

This clone was observed a single time. The V gene is TRBV11-2, the J gene TRBJ2-7, with a possible D match to TRBD2 (7 bases). The CDR3 is made up of 19 amino acids. Trimming cost V 4 bases and J 1 base, with 26 bases left between them. The germline V gene encodes CDR1 SGHAT and CDR2 FQNNGV. The CDR3 DNA is TGTGCCAGCAGCTGGGCACGTGAGGGGGGGCGTTATCCTTCCTACGAGCAGTACTTC. This sequence encodes CASSWAREGGRYPSYEQYF.

The chain is built from TRBV10-1 and TRBJ2-1, with 11 bases identical to TRBD2. Germline V gene lookup returns CDR1 WNHNN and CDR2 SYGVQD (reference sequence). V lost 0 bases and J lost 7; bases outside the gene matches: 14. This CDR3 has 19 residues. In nucleotides, the CDR3 is TGCGCCAGCAGTGAGTCGCCGACTAGCGGGATGCTAAGAGGGAATGAGCAGTTCTTC. Its translation: CASSESPTSGMLRGNEQFF.

The rearrangement uses TRBV14 and TRBJ1-2, with 8 bases matching TRBD1. The trim removed 0 bases at V and 8 bases at J, leaving 26 bases unmatched. The CDR3 loop spans 21 amino acids. Germline values: CDR1 SGHDN, CDR2 FVKESK. The CDR3 DNA reads TGTGCCAGCAGCCAAGATTATAAAGGGCAGAAACCCCACAGGGGGAATCGGGGCTACACCTTC. It specifies CASSQDYKGQKPHRGNRGYTF.

The V and J genes are TRBV6-6 and TRBJ1-5, with TRBD1 matching over 7 bases. The CDR3 length is 15 residues. Per the germline V gene, CDR1 is MNHNY and CDR2 is SVGAGI (reference sequence). The V and J ends lost 8 bases and 2 bases, in that order; junction bases with no gene match: 9. The CDR3 region is CASARQGGGNQPQHF. As DNA, the CDR3 is TGTGCCAGCGCTAGACAGGGCGGGGGCAATCAGCCCCAGCATTTT.

The chain is built from TRBV19 and TRBJ2-3; D may be TRBD1 (5 bases). V was trimmed by 7 bases and J by 3 bases, leaving 17 bases between them. Germline V gene lookup returns CDR1 LNHDA and CDR2 SQIVND (reference sequence). This CDR3 has 15 amino acids. The DNA of the CDR3 is TGTGCCAGTACCTCCCATAGGGCAGGGACAGATACGCAGTATTTT. Translated: CASTSHRAGTDTQYF.

This chain links TRBV21-1 with TRBJ2-7; TRBD1, the table's D call, was not compared with the DNA. TRBV21-1 counts as a pseudogene. This CDR3 is 16 amino acids long. CDR3 sequence reads: CASSPRTGPNSYEQYF. In DNA form, the CDR3 reads TGTGCCAGCAGCCCCCGGACAGGGCCTAACTCCTACGAGCAGTACTTC.

V gene TRBV28 combines with J gene TRBJ2-2, with a tentative D call TRBD1 (6 bases). From germline, CDR1 is MDHEN and CDR2 SYDVKM. Trimming removed 3 bases at V and 0 bases at J, with 11 bases between. The CDR3 is 16 residues long. The CDR3 bases are TGTGCCAGCAGTTTTAGGCACAGGGCGAACACCGGGGAGCTGTTTTTT. Amino acids: CASSFRHRANTGELFF.

This clone was seen a single time. The rearrangement links TRBV10-2 to TRBJ2-2; D possibly corresponds to TRBD1 (5 bases). Trimming removed 10 bases at V and 7 bases at J, with 22 bases between. CDR1 and CDR2 from the germline V gene are WSHSY and SAAADI. The CDR3 runs to 15 residues. CDR3 DNA: TGCGCCACCACTCTCGGCGAGGCTAGGGGCGGGGAGCTGTTTTTT. As protein: CATTLGEARGGELFF.

The chain carries TRBV28 and TRBJ1-1; no firm D call. V lost 3 bases to trimming and J lost 1 base, with 12 bases between them. CDR3 length: 15 amino acids. Germline V lookup: CDR1 MDHEN, CDR2 SYDVKM. The CDR3 sequence: CASSFREWTNTEAFF. The CDR3, as DNA: TGTGCCAGCAGTTTTAGGGAGTGGACGAACACTGAAGCTTTCTTT. The full variable domain, with the rest looked up from reference TRBV28 and TRBJ1-1, is DVKVTQSSRYLVKRTGEKVFLECVQDMDHENMFWYRQDPGLGLRLIYFSYDVKMKEKGDIPEGYSVSREKKERFSLILESASTNQTSMYLCASSFREWTNTEAFFGQGTRLTVV.

The rearrangement joins TRBV18 to TRBJ1-3; possibly TRBD1 for D (5 bases). Germline V gene sequence: CDR1 KGHSH, CDR2 LQKENI. Deletions cut 3 bases from V and 1 base from J, with 13 bases between. The CDR3 runs 16 residues. In DNA, the CDR3 is TGTGCCAGCTCACCGTGGTCCAACAGGTCTGGAAACACCATATATTTT. The encoded protein is CASSPWSNRSGNTIYF.

As DNA, the CDR3 is TGTGCCAGCTCACCTTCGACTCGGGGGGCTGGGTACAATGAGCAGTTCTTC. The encoded protein is CASSPSTRGAGYNEQFF. The chain recombines TRBV18 with TRBJ2-1; tentatively, D is TRBD2 (7 bases). The germline gives CDR1 KGHSH, CDR2 LQKENI. Trimming stripped 3 bases from V and 4 bases from J, with 19 bases between. The CDR3 totals 17 residues.